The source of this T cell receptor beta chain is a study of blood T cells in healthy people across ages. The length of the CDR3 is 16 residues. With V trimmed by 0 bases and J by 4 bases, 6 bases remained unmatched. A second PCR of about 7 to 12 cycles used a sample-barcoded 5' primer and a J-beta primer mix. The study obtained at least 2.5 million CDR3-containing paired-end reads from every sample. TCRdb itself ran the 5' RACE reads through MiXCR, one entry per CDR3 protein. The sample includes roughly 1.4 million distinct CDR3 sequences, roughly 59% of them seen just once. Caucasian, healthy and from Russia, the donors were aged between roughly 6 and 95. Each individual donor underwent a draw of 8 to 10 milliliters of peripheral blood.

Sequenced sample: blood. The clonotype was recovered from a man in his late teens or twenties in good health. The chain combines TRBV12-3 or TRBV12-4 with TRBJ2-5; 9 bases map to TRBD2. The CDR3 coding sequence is TGTGCCAGCAGTTTAGCGCCAGCGGGGGGAGGAGAGACCCAGTACTTC. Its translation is CASSLAPAGGGETQYF.